The 14 T cell receptor beta chains reported below all come from one sample, sequenced in a study of blood T cell repertoires in COVID-19. The assay was immunoSEQ multiplex PCR, and TCRdb's table has in-frame clones only and misses some. The table lists 200,000 to 250,000 clones, about 83% of them singletons. Sequencing was carried out using PBMCs or T cells enriched from blood (not recorded which). These TCRs come from a woman in her 50s who had recovered from COVID-19.

This clone was seen a few times. The chain carries TRBV11-3 and TRBJ1-4; D is ambiguous. The CDR3 is 13 amino acids. Trimming removed 3 bases from V and 8 bases from J, with 10 bases in between. CDR1 and CDR2 (germline): SGHNT, YENEEA. CDR3 bases: TGTGCCAGCAGCTTCAGCCTACAGGAAAAACTGTTTTTT. This sequence encodes CASSFSLQEKLFF. The full variable domain, completed using reference TRBV11-3 and TRBJ1-4, is EAGVVQSPRYKIIEKKQPVAFWCNPISGHNTLYWYLQNLGQGPELLIRYENEEAVDDSQLPKDRFSAERLKGVDSTLKIQPAELGDSAVYLCASSFSLQEKLFFGSGTQLSVL.

This clone was observed once. This chain links TRBV6-2 or TRBV6-3 with TRBJ2-5; 10 bases match TRBD2. Germline CDR1 and CDR2: MNHEY and SVGEGT. The length of the CDR3 is 18 residues. The V gene end was trimmed by 4 bases and the J gene end by 4 bases; junction bases not matched to a gene: 15. CDR3 amino acids: CASSLRGKLAGFPETQYF. In nucleotides, the CDR3 is TGTGCCAGCAGTTTAAGGGGAAAACTAGCGGGGTTTCCAGAGACCCAGTACTTC.

CDR3: CAISVGDTEAFF. The CDR3 DNA reads as TGTGCCATCAGTGTCGGGGACACTGAAGCTTTCTTT. The chain employs TRBV10-3 and TRBJ1-1; D unresolved. Trimming removed 4 bases at V and 3 bases at J, with 6 bases between. The CDR3 covers 12 residues. Per germline, CDR1 ENHRY and CDR2 SYGVKD.

This rearrangement joins TRBV3-1 (or the pseudogene TRBV3-2) to TRBJ2-6, with TRBD2 as a possible D gene (5 bases). The V end was cut by 4 bases, the J end by 0 bases, with 13 bases between. CDR3 length: 17 residues. CDR1 LGHDT and CDR2 YNNKEL come from the germline V gene (reference sequence). CDR3 sequence (DNA): TGTGCCAGCAGCCGTCGGGAAGCAGTCTCTGGGGCCAACGTCCTGACTTTC. Protein: CASSRREAVSGANVLTF.

The gene calls are TRBV28 and TRBJ1-3; D not resolved. Germline V gene lookup returns CDR1 MDHEN and CDR2 SYDVKM. V lost 7 bases and J 0 bases, leaving 10 bases between the germline ends. The CDR3 runs to 14 residues. CDR3 protein: CASNSGFSGNTIYF. CDR3 DNA: TGTGCCAGCAACTCAGGCTTCTCTGGAAACACCATATATTTT. Variable domain in full (rest from reference TRBV28 and TRBJ1-3): DVKVTQSSRYLVKRTGEKVFLECVQDMDHENMFWYRQDPGLGLRLIYFSYDVKMKEKGDIPEGYSVSREKKERFSLILESASTNQTSMYLCASNSGFSGNTIYFGEGSWLTVV.

The chain links TRBV30 to TRBJ2-1, with 8 bases identical to TRBD2. Germline CDR1 and CDR2: GTSNPN and SVGIG (reference sequence). The CDR3 has 16 amino acids. V lost 2 bases to trimming and J lost 6 bases; unmatched junction nucleotides: 12. In nucleotides, the CDR3 is TGTGCCTGGAGTTCCCGAAGCGGGGGCAGTTTCAATGAGCAGTTCTTC. Translating it yields CAWSSRSGGSFNEQFF. The full variable domain, its missing parts supplied by reference TRBV30 and TRBJ2-1, is SQTIHQWPATLVQPVGSPLSLECTVEGTSNPNLYWYRQAAGRGLQLLFYSVGIGQISSEVPQNLSASRPQDRQFILSSKKLLLSDSGFYLCAWSSRSGGSFNEQFFGPGTRLTVL.

The chain has TRBV4-2 and TRBJ2-7; TRBD1 matches 9 bases. CDR1 is LGHNA and CDR2 is YNFKEQ in the germline V gene. J lost 0 bases, V lost 4 bases, and 1 base had no gene match. The CDR3 extends over 14 amino acids. The DNA for the CDR3 is TGTGCCAGCAGCCCGGGACAGGGCTCCTACGAGCAGTACTTC. Its translation is CASSPGQGSYEQYF.

V usage is TRBV28 and J usage is TRBJ2-2; D may be TRBD1 (5 bases). The CDR3 loop spans 14 amino acids. V lost 7 bases and J lost 6, with 15 bases in between. CDR1 MDHEN and CDR2 SYDVKM come from the germline V gene. The CDR3 DNA is TGTGCCAGCACCTCGGACACGGAGTCCGGGGAGCTGTTTTTT. It is translated as CASTSDTESGELFF.

This chain links TRBV7-6 with TRBJ1-2; TRBD1 matches 9 bases. The CDR3 runs to 18 residues. Germline V gene sequence: CDR1 SGHVS, CDR2 FNYEAQ. Trimming at V came to 0 bases and at J to 8 bases, leaving 16 bases not matched to a gene. In nucleotides, the CDR3 is TGTGCCAGCAGCTTAGCGCTACGAGGGACAGGGAAGGTGTTGGGCTACACCTTC. It is translated as CASSLALRGTGKVLGYTF. Using reference TRBV7-6 and TRBJ1-2 for the parts outside the CDR3, the full variable domain is GAGVSQSPRYKVTKRGQDVALRCDPISGHVSLYWYRQALGQGPEFLTYFNYEAQQDKSGLPNDRFSAERPEGSISTLTIQRTEQRDSAMYRCASSLALRGTGKVLGYTFGSGTRLTVV.

The chain joins TRBV6-1 to TRBJ2-2, with D perhaps matching TRBD2 (5 bases). The CDR3 is 16 amino acids. Trimming stripped 4 bases from V and 3 bases from J, with 15 bases between. CDR1 and CDR2 (germline): MNHNS, SASEGT. This chain's CDR3 is CASSVRGGTYTGELFF. CDR3 coding DNA: TGTGCCAGCAGTGTACGAGGAGGCACCTACACCGGGGAGCTGTTTTTT.

V usage is TRBV9 and J usage is TRBJ2-1, with TRBD2 matching over 11 bases. Looked up from germline, CDR1 is SGDLS and CDR2 is YYNGEE. V trimming: 2 bases; J trimming: 2 bases; junction bases outside the gene matches: 3. CDR3 length: 16 amino acids. CDR3 coding DNA: TGTGCCAGCAGCGTTCTAGCGGGAGGCGCCTACAATGAGCAGTTCTTC. Amino acids: CASSVLAGGAYNEQFF.

The V call is TRBV18, the J call TRBJ2-1; 12 nucleotides line up with TRBD1. This CDR3 region has 15 residues. The germline CDR1 and CDR2 sequences are KGHSH and LQKENI. V trimming: 4 bases; J trimming: 7 bases; junction bases outside the gene matches: 5. CDR3 residues: CASSRDRGPGNEQFF. The CDR3 bases are TGTGCCAGCTCACGGGACAGGGGGCCAGGGAATGAGCAGTTCTTC.

This sequence joins TRBV4-1 and TRBJ1-2; D call uncertain. Germline V gene data show CDR1 as MGHRA and CDR2 as YSYEKL. The V end was cut by 4 bases, the J end by 8 bases, with 17 bases between. This CDR3 comprises 14 residues. The CDR3 reads CASSPPGVRPGYTF. CDR3 sequence (DNA): TGCGCCAGCAGCCCCCCCGGGGTACGACCCGGCTACACCTTC.

The chain recombines TRBV28 with TRBJ1-4; D possibly corresponds to TRBD1 (6 bases). The V and J ends lost 4 bases and 1 base respectively, with 13 bases between them. Germline V gene lookup returns CDR1 MDHEN and CDR2 SYDVKM. CDR3 size: 16 residues. CDR3 residues: CASSSPAGVTNEKLFF. The CDR3 region has the DNA TGTGCCAGCAGTTCCCCAGCAGGGGTAACTAATGAAAAACTGTTTTTT. The variable domain in full, completed from reference TRBV28 and TRBJ1-4, reads DVKVTQSSRYLVKRTGEKVFLECVQDMDHENMFWYRQDPGLGLRLIYFSYDVKMKEKGDIPEGYSVSREKKERFSLILESASTNQTSMYLCASSSPAGVTNEKLFFGSGTQLSVL.